This T cell receptor (beta chain) was recovered during a study of post-analysis software for immune sequencing data. Study observations and caveats: When patients were compared with controls, about five TRBV segments were more frequent, TRBV5-6, TRBV5-1 and TRBV20-1 among them.

Trimming removed 5 bases at V and 2 bases at J, with 12 bases between. CDR1 and CDR2 (germline): SGHTA, FQGNSA. The CDR3 is made up of 15 amino acids. Regarding this clonotype: Antigen specificity is unknown.

TCR beta cDNA libraries included unique molecular identifiers. MiXCR, run by TCRdb on the PCR reads, gives a single entry per CDR3 protein. Of about 400,000 distinct CDR3 sequences detected, less than 35% appear once; the ten largest clones hold 13%. The V gene is TRBV7-2, the J gene TRBJ2-2, with a tentative D call TRBD1 (6 bases). The clonotype comes from a girl between 5 and 17 years old with multiple sclerosis. Input material: blood. CDR3 in amino acids: CASSPIRGNTGELFF. The CDR3 DNA is TGTGCCAGCAGCCCTATCAGGGGTAACACCGGGGAGCTGTTTTTT.